The following is a T cell receptor beta chain sequence with its context. Its antigen is currently unknown. This CDR3 has 15 amino acids. With 0 bases removed from V and 3 bases from J, the gap between germline ends came to 11 bases. Germline V gives CDR1 MNHEY, CDR2 SVGAGI. The data belong to a study of a mutant IDH1 vaccine in newly diagnosed glioma. On the study more broadly: Of treated patients, approximately 60% were men and approximately 40% women, averaging roughly 40 years. Earlier care involved radiotherapy, temozolomide, or both, and the majority received both.

Time point: baseline, week 1 (first vaccination visit). Treatment specified: pre-vaccination baseline after standard-of-care therapy. The donor cohort comprised cases of new WHO grade 3 or 4 IDH1-mutant, ATRX-lost astrocytoma. Study-wide findings and caveats: Among top peripheral T cell clonotypes, changes seemed unrelated to pseudoprogression.

Profiled with immunoSEQ multiplex PCR; TCRdb holds only in-frame clones, not every one. In the table there are tens of thousands of clones, 85% to 95% of which are singletons. The TCR was taken from a man aged 40-50 years with glioma. The input for sequencing was PBMCs, taken from a glioma patient treated with radiotherapy, temozolomide or both. The chain joins TRBV6-5 to TRBJ1-1, with D hard to call. The CDR3 nucleotides are TGTGCCAGCAGTTACTCTGCAAGTGGGGACACTGAAGCTTTCTTT. It is translated as CASSYSASGDTEAFF.